This T cell receptor beta chain stems from a study of T cell changes during pregnancy in multiple sclerosis. This table comes from immunoSEQ multiplex PCR, and its TCRdb copy is limited to in-frame clones, with some not included. The sample carries about 64,000 clones, around 96% recorded once. The sequences come from CD8+ T cells from peripheral blood mononuclear cells, collected after pregnancy. This sequence was found in a female donor with multiple sclerosis, enrolled in a pregnancy study.

DNA for the CDR3: TGTGCCAGCAGCTCTCCGGGACAGGGCACTGAAGCTTTCTTT. The encoded protein is CASSSPGQGTEAFF. The rearrangement links TRBV7-6 to TRBJ1-1; 9 nucleotides line up with TRBD1. This CDR3 has 14 amino acids. From germline, CDR1 is SGHVS and CDR2 FNYEAQ. V was pared by 4 bases and J by 4 bases, with 4 bases of the junction left unmatched.